This TCR beta chain was obtained from a study of vaccination and CD4 T cells after COVID-19. In the study overall: Stimulation used overlapping spike peptides from SARS-CoV-2, HCoV-NL63, HCoV-OC43 and HCoV-229E. Study-wide findings and caveats: The cohort comprised relatively few convalescent patients, and no early post-infection timepoints were analyzed.

The germline gives CDR1 SQVTM, CDR2 ANQGSEA. J was trimmed by 9 bases and V by 6 bases; bases with no gene match: 10. The CDR3 loop spans 12 amino acids. About this clonotype itself: Its antigen remains unknown.

Sequencing of cultured CD4+ T cell DNA used the Oncomine TCR Beta short-read assay. TCRdb itself ran the PCR reads through MiXCR, one entry per CDR3 protein. The sample has approximately 20,000 distinct CDR3 sequences, 55% to 65% seen once. The treatment is: roughly 11-day PBMC culture with coronavirus spike peptide pools or control peptides (ViraFEST assay). With around ten days of culture completed, CD4+ T cells were isolated by negative selection. The source material was CD4+ T cells from blood, cultured in vitro, sampled before SARS-CoV-2 vaccination. The chain recombines TRBV29-1 with TRBJ2-7, with TRBD1 matching over 8 bases. This TCR derives from a human donor who received a COVID-19 vaccine. The CDR3 region has the DNA TGCAGCGTGGAGGACAGGGTCCACGGGCAGTACTTC. It is translated as CSVEDRVHGQYF.